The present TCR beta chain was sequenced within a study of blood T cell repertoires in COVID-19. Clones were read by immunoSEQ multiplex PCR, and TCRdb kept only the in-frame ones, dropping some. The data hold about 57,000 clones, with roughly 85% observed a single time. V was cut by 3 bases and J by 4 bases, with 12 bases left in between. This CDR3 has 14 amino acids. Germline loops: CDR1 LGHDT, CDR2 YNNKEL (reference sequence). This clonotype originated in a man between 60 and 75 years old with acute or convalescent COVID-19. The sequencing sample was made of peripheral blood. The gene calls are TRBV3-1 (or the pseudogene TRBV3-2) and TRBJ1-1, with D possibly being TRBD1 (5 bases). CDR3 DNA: TGTGCCAGCAGCCACCCAGGGAGGGGCACTGAAGCTTTCTTT. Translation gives CASSHPGRGTEAFF.